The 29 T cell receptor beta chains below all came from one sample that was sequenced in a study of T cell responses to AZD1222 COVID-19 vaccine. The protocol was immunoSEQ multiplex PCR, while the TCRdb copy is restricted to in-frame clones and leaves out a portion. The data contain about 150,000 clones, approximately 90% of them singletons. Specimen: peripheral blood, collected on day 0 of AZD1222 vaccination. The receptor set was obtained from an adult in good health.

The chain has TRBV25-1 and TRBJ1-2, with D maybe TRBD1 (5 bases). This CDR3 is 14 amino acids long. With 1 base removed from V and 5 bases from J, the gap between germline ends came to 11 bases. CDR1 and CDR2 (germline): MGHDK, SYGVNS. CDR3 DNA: TGTGCCAGCAGTGAATTCGGGACGGCATATGGCTACACCTTC. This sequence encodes CASSEFGTAYGYTF.

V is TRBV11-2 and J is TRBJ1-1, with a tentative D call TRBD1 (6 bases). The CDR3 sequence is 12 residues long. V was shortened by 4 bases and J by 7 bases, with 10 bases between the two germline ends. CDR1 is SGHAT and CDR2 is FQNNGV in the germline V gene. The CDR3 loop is CASSSNRDEAFF. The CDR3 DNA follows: TGTGCCAGCAGCTCTAACAGGGATGAAGCTTTCTTT.

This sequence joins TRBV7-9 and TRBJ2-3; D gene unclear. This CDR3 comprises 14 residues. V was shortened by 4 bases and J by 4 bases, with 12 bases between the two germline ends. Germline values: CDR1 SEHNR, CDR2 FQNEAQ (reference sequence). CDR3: CASSWAVGADTQYF. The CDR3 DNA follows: TGTGCCAGCAGCTGGGCCGTTGGCGCAGATACGCAGTATTTT.

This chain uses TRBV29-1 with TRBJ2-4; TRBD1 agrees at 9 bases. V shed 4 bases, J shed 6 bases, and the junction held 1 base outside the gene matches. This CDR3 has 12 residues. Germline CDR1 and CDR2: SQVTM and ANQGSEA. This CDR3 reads CSVGDRVNIQYF. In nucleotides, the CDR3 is TGCAGCGTTGGGGACAGGGTAAACATTCAGTACTTC.

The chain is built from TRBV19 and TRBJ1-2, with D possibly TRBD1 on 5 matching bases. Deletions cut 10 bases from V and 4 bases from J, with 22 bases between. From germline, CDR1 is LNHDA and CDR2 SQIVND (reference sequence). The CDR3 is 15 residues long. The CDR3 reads CATAAGGYGGYGYTF. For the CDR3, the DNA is TGTGCCACCGCGGCCGGCGGGTATGGGGGCTATGGCTACACCTTC.

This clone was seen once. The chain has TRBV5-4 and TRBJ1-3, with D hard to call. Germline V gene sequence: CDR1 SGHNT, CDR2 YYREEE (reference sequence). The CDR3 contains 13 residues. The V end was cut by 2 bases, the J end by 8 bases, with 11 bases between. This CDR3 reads CASSLMAVDTIYF. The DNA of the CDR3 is TGTGCCAGCAGCTTAATGGCAGTGGACACCATATATTTT.

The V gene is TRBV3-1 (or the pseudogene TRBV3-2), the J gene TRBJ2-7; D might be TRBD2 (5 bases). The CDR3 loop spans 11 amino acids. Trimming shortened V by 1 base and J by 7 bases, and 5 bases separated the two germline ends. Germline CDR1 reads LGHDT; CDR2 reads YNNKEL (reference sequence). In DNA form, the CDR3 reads TGTGCCAGCAGCCAAGGGAGGGAGCAGTACTTC. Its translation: CASSQGREQYF.

CDR3 sequence reads: CASGLGGRDQPQHF. CDR3 nucleotide sequence: TGTGCCAGCGGCCTCGGAGGGAGGGATCAGCCCCAGCATTTT. The chain carries TRBV2 and TRBJ1-5, with D uncertain. The CDR3 is 14 residues long. The ends were cut back, 8 bases at V and 5 bases at J, with 16 bases in the middle. CDR1 is SNHLY and CDR2 is FYNNEI in the germline V gene.

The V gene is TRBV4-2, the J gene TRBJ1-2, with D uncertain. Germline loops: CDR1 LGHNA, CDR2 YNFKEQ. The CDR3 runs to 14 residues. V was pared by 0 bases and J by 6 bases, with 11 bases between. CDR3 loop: CASSQERVWDGYTF. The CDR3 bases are TGTGCCAGCAGCCAAGAGAGGGTTTGGGATGGCTACACCTTC.

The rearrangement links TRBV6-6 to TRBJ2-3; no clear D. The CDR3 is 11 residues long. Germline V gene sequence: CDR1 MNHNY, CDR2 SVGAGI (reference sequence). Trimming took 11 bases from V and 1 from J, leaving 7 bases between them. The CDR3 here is CAAQGTDTQYF. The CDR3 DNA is TGTGCCGCGCAGGGCACAGATACGCAGTATTTT.

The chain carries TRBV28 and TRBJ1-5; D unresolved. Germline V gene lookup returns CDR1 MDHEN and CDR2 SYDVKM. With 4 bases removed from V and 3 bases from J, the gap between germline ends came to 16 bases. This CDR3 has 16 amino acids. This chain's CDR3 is CASSSLRLGSNQPQHF. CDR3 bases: TGTGCCAGCAGTTCCCTCCGATTGGGCTCCAATCAGCCCCAGCATTTT.

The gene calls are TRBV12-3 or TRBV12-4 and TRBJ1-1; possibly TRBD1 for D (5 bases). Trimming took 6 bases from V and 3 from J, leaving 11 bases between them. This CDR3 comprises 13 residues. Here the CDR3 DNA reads TGTGCCAGCAGCCTGGGACTATACACTGAAGCTTTCTTT. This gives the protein CASSLGLYTEAFF.

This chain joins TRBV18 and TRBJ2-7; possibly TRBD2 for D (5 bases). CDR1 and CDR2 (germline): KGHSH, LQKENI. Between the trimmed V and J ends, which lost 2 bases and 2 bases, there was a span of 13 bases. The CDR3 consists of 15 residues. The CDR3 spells CASSPSLERAYEQYF. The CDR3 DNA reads TGTGCCAGCTCACCAAGTTTGGAGAGGGCCTACGAGCAGTACTTC. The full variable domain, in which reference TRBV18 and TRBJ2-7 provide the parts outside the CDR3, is NAGVMQNPRHLVRRRGQEARLRCSPMKGHSHVYWYRQLPEEGLKFMVYLQKENIIDESGMPKERFSAEFPKEGPSILRIQQVVRGDSAAYFCASSPSLERAYEQYFGPGTRLTVT.

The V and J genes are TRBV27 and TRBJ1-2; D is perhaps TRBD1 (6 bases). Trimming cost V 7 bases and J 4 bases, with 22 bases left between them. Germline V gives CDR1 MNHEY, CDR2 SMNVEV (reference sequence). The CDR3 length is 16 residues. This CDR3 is CASTDGDTEGIYGYTF. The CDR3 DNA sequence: TGTGCCAGCACCGACGGGGACACCGAAGGGATCTATGGCTACACCTTC.

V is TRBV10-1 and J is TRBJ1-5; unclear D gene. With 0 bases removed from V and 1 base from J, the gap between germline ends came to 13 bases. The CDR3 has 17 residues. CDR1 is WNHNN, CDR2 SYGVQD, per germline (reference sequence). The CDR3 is CASSESTAAQSNQPQHF. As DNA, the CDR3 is TGCGCCAGCAGTGAGTCGACGGCAGCCCAAAGCAATCAGCCCCAGCATTTT.

CDR3 region: CAWKGSYNSPLHF. The CDR3, as DNA: TGTGCCTGGAAGGGCTCCTATAATTCACCCCTCCACTTT. The chain links TRBV30 to TRBJ1-6, with D unresolved. The CDR3 covers 13 residues. V shed 4 bases and J shed 0 bases, with 4 bases lying between them. CDR1 is GTSNPN and CDR2 is SVGIG in the germline V gene (reference sequence). The full variable domain, in which reference TRBV30 and TRBJ1-6 provide the parts outside the CDR3, is SQTIHQWPATLVQPVGSPLSLECTVEGTSNPNLYWYRQAAGRGLQLLFYSVGIGQISSEVPQNLSASRPQDRQFILSSKKLLLSDSGFYLCAWKGSYNSPLHFGNGTRLTVT.

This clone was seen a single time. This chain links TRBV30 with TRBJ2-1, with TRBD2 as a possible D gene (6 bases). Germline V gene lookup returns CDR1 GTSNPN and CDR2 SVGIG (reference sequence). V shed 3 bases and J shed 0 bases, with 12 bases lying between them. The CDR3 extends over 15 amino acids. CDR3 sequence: CAWSRGFSSYNEQFF. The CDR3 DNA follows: TGTGCCTGGAGCCGGGGGTTTAGCTCCTACAATGAGCAGTTCTTC.

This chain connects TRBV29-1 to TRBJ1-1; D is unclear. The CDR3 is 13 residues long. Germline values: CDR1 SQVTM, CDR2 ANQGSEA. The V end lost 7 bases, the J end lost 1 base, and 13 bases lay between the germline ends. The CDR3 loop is CSGSRPGNTEAFF. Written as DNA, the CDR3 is TGCAGCGGGTCTCGTCCGGGGAACACTGAAGCTTTCTTT.

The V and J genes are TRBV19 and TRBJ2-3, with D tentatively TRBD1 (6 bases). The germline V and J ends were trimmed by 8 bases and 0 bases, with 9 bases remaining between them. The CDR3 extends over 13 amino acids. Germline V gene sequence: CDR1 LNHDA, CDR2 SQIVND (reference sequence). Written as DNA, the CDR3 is TGTGCCAGTGACGACAGGAGCACAGATACGCAGTATTTT. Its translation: CASDDRSTDTQYF.

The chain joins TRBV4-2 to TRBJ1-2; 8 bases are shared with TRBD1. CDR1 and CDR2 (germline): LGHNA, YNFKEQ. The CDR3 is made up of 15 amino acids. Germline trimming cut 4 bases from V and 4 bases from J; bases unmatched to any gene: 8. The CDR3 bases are TGTGCCAGCAGCCCCCAGGGGGACAGGCCCTATGGCTACACCTTC. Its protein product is CASSPQGDRPYGYTF.

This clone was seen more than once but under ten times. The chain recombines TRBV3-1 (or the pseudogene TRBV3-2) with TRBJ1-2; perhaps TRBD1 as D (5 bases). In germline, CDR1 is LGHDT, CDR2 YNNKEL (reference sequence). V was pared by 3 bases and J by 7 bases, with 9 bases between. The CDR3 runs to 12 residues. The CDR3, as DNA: TGTGCCAGCAGCCATGGGGGACTTGGCTACACCTTC. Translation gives CASSHGGLGYTF.

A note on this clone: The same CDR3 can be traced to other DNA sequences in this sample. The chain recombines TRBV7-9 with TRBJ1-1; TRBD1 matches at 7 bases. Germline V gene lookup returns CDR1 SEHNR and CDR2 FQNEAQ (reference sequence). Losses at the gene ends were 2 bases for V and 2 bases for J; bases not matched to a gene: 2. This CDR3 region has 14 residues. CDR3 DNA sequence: TGTGCCAGCAGCTTACAGGGGGTCAACACTGAAGCTTTCTTT. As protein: CASSLQGVNTEAFF.

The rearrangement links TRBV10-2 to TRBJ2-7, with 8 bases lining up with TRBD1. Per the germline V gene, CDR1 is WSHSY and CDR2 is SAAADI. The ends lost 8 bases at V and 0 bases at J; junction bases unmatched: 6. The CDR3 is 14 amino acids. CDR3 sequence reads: CASRQGTDSYEQYF. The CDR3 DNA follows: TGCGCCAGCCGACAGGGGACGGACTCCTACGAGCAGTACTTC.

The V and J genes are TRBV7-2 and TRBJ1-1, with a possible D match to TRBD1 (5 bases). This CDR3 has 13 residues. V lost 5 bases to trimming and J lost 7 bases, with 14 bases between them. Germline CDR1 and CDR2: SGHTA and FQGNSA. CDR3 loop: CASSPPGQGEAFF. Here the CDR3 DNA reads TGTGCCAGCAGCCCCCCAGGGCAGGGTGAAGCTTTCTTT.

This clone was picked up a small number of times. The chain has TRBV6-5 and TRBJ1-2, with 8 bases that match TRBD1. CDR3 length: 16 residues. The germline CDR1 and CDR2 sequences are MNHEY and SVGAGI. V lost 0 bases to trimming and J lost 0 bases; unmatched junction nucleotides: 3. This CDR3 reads CASSYSGQGANYGYTF. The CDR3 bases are TGTGCCAGCAGTTACTCTGGACAGGGAGCTAACTATGGCTACACCTTC.

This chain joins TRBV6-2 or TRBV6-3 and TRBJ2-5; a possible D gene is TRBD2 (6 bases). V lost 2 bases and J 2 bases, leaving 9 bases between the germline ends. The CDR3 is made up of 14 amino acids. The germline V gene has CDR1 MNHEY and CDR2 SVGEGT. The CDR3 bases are TGTGCCAGCAGTTACGGCGGGGAGCAAGAGACCCAGTACTTC. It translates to CASSYGGEQETQYF.

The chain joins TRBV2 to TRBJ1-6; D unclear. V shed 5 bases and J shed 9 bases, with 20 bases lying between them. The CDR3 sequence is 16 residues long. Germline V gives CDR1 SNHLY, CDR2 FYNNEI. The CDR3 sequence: CASSFYSGPAGSPLHF. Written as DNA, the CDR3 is TGTGCCAGCAGTTTCTACTCGGGCCCCGCGGGTTCACCCCTCCACTTT.

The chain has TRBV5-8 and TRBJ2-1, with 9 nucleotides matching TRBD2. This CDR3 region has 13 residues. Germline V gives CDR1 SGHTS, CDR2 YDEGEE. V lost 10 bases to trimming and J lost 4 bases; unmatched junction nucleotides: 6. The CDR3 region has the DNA TGTGCCTGGGCTAGCGGGGTTTACAATGAGCAGTTCTTC. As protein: CAWASGVYNEQFF.

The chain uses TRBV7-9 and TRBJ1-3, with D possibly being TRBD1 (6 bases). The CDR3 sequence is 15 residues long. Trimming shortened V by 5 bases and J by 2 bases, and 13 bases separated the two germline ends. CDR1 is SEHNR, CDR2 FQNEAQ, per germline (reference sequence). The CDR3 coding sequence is TGTGCCAGCAGCATCTCGCAGGGGACTGGAAACACCATATATTTT. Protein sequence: CASSISQGTGNTIYF.